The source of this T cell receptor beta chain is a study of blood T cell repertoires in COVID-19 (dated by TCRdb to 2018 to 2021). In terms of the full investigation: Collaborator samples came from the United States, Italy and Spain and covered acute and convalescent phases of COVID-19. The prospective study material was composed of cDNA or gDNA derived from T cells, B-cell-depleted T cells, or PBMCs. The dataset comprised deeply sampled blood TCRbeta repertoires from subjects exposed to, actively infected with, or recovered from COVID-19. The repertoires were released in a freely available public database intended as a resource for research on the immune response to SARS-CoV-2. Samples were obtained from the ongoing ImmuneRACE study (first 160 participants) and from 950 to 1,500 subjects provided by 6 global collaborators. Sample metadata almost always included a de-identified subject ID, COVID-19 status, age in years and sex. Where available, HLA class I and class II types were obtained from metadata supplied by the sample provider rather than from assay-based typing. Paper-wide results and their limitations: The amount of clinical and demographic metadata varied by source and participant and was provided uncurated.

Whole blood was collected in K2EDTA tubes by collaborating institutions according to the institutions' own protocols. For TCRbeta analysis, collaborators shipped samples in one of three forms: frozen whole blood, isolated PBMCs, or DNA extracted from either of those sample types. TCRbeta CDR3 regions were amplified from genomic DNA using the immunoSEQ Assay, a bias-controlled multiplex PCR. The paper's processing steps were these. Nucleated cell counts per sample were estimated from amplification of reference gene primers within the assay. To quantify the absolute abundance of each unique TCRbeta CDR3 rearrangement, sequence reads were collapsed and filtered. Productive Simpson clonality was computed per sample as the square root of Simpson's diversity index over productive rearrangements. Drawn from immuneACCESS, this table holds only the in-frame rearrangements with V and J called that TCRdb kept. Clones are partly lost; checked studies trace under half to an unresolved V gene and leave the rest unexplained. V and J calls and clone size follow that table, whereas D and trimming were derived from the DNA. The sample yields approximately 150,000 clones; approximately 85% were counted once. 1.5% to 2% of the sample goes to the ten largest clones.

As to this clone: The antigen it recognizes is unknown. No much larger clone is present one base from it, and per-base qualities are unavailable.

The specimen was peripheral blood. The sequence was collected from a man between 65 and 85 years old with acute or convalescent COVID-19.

The nucleotide sequence is TGTGCCAGCAGGATGGAGGAGGGAAGTAACGAGCAGTACTTC. Translation gives CASRMEEGSNEQYF. The sequence links TRBV2 to TRBJ2-7; TRBD2 is possibly the D segment (6 matching bases). Reading the germline V gene gives CDR1 SNHLY and CDR2 FYNNEI. The germline ends are 17 bases apart after V is trimmed by 6 bases and J by 5 bases. The CDR3, from cysteine to phenylalanine, totals 14 residues. CDR3 DNA only is kept here, 42 bases in frame from base 1. The CDR3, completed at both ends by the reference TRBV2 and TRBJ2-7 genes, gives the full variable domain EPEVTQTPSHQVTQMGQEVILRCVPISNHLYFYWYRQILGQKVEFLVSFYNNEISEKSEIFDDQFSVERPDGSNFTLKIRSTKLEDSAMYFCASRMEEGSNEQYFGPGTRLTVT.